This is a list of T cell receptor beta chains from one sample in a study of cytomegalovirus exposure and HLA in healthy donors. The assay was immunoSEQ multiplex PCR, and TCRdb's table has in-frame clones only and misses some. The repertoire holds about 160,000 clones, with more than 65% as singletons. The specimen sequenced was PBMCs. The receptors originated from a male donor in good health and CMV-seronegative. Both conserved end residues are part of each CDR3. The D gene is left open where the match is weak. A row's size may be missing; if present it is once, few, many or a size class.

D: NA
V: TRBV14
J: TRBJ1-1
size: once
CDR3: CASSQYLNTEAFF
DNA: TGTGCCAGCAGCCAATATCTGAACACTGAAGCTTTCTTT

D: NA
V: TRBV28
J: TRBJ2-1
size: NA
CDR3: CASSLQPGTEQFF
DNA: TGTGCCAGCAGTTTACAGCCCGGGACAGAGCAGTTCTTC

D: NA
V: TRBV7-9
J: TRBJ2-7
size: NA
CDR3: CASSFIETIFREQYF
DNA: TGTGCCAGCAGCTTTATTGAGACAATTTTTCGCGAGCAGTACTTC

D: TRBD2
V: TRBV4-3
J: TRBJ2-1
size: NA
CDR3: CASSQGIGSGAPSYNEQFF
DNA: TGCGCCAGCAGCCAAGGTATAGGTAGCGGGGCCCCCTCCTACAATGAGCAGTTCTTC

D: TRBD2
V: TRBV28
J: TRBJ2-5
size: NA
CDR3: CASRELAPRETQYF
DNA: TGTGCCAGCAGGGAACTAGCGCCCCGAGAGACCCAGTACTTC

D: NA
V: TRBV29-1
J: TRBJ1-5
size: NA
CDR3: CSVGGGRNQPQHF
DNA: TGCAGCGTTGGAGGGGGAAGGAATCAGCCCCAGCATTTT

D: TRBD1
V: TRBV5-1
J: TRBJ2-3
size: NA
CDR3: CASSLKTGGTSTDTQYF
DNA: TGCGCCAGCAGCTTGAAGACAGGGGGGACTAGCACAGATACGCAGTATTTT

D: TRBD2
V: TRBV13
J: TRBJ2-2
size: few
CDR3: CASNSMGWAGGLAENTGELFF
DNA: TGTGCCAGCAACTCAATGGGCTGGGCAGGCGGACTAGCGGAGAACACCGGGGAGCTGTTTTTT

D: NA
V: TRBV19
J: TRBJ1-1
size: NA
CDR3: CASSRGGTEAFF
DNA: TGTGCCAGTAGTCGGGGGGGGACTGAAGCTTTCTTT

D: NA
V: TRBV18
J: TRBJ2-7
size: NA
CDR3: CASSPPEGLFYEQYF
DNA: TGTGCCAGCTCCCCACCTGAAGGACTATTCTACGAGCAGTACTTC

D: TRBD1
V: TRBV2
J: TRBJ2-7
size: NA
CDR3: CASNDPTGSSYEQYF
DNA: TGTGCCAGCAACGATCCGACAGGGAGCTCCTACGAGCAGTACTTC

D: TRBD2
V: TRBV5-4
J: TRBJ2-7
size: once
CDR3: CASSSTGTSLGEQYF
DNA: TGTGCCAGCAGCTCGACCGGGACTAGTCTAGGAGAGCAGTACTTC

D: NA
V: TRBV6-1
J: TRBJ2-7
size: NA
CDR3: CASIRSNGEQYF
DNA: TGTGCCAGCATTCGCAGCAACGGGGAGCAGTACTTC

D: NA
V: TRBV6-1
J: TRBJ1-4
size: NA
CDR3: CASSREGREKLFF
DNA: TGTGCCAGCAGTAGGGAGGGGCGTGAAAAACTGTTTTTT

D: NA
V: TRBV28
J: TRBJ2-3
size: NA
CDR3: CASSYGALRDTQYF
DNA: TGTGCCAGCAGTTATGGGGCGTTACGAGATACGCAGTATTTT

D: TRBD1
V: TRBV18
J: TRBJ2-7
size: NA
CDR3: CASSPGDREEQYF
DNA: TGTGCCAGCTCACCGGGGGACAGGGAAGAGCAGTACTTC

D: TRBD1
V: TRBV29-1
J: TRBJ2-7
size: NA
CDR3: CSVGTDYEQYF
DNA: TGCAGCGTGGGGACAGACTACGAGCAGTACTTC

D: NA
V: TRBV7-6
J: TRBJ2-3
size: NA
CDR3: CASSLVPGAGTDTQYF
DNA: TGTGCCAGCAGCTTAGTGCCAGGGGCGGGCACAGATACGCAGTATTTT

D: TRBD2
V: TRBV6-6
J: TRBJ2-7
size: NA
CDR3: CASSYSGLATLGEQYF
DNA: TGTGCCAGCAGTTACTCCGGACTAGCGACTTTGGGGGAGCAGTACTTC

D: TRBD1
V: TRBV5-8
J: TRBJ1-1
size: NA
CDR3: CASSLGPGQDTEAFF
DNA: TGTGCCAGCAGCTTGGGCCCGGGACAGGACACTGAAGCTTTCTTT

D: NA
V: TRBV18
J: TRBJ1-4
size: NA
CDR3: CASSPGAGEKLFF
DNA: TGTGCCAGCTCACCAGGGGCAGGCGAAAAACTGTTTTTT

D: TRBD2
V: TRBV5-1
J: TRBJ2-1
size: NA
CDR3: CASSLAVSGRALSSYNEQFF
DNA: TGCGCCAGCAGCTTGGCGGTTAGCGGGAGGGCCCTGAGCTCCTACAATGAGCAGTTCTTC

D: TRBD2
V: TRBV7-9
J: TRBJ2-3
size: NA
CDR3: CASSLVGEGTQYF
DNA: TGTGCCAGCAGCTTAGTCGGGGAGGGTACGCAGTATTTT

D: NA
V: TRBV15
J: TRBJ2-7
size: NA
CDR3: CATSRGRTALTYEQYF
DNA: TGTGCCACCAGCAGAGGGCGGACAGCCCTCACCTACGAGCAGTACTTC

D: NA
V: TRBV11-2
J: TRBJ2-5
size: NA
CDR3: CASSLVLGRRETQYF
DNA: TGTGCCAGCAGCTTAGTTTTGGGGAGAAGGGAGACCCAGTACTTC

D: NA
V: TRBV6-5
J: TRBJ2-7
size: NA
CDR3: CASSQQGSSAYEQYF
DNA: TGTGCCAGCAGTCAACAGGGATCCTCCGCCTACGAGCAGTACTTC

D: TRBD1
V: TRBV27
J: TRBJ1-4
size: NA
CDR3: CASSLYNRGQGLREKLFF
DNA: TGTGCCAGCAGTTTATACAACAGGGGGCAAGGACTCCGTGAAAAACTGTTTTTT

D: NA
V: TRBV5-1
J: TRBJ2-5
size: NA
CDR3: CASSLDGNGETQYF
DNA: TGCGCCAGCAGCTTGGACGGGAATGGAGAGACCCAGTACTTC

D: NA
V: TRBV11-3
J: TRBJ2-2
size: NA
CDR3: CASSSKLAGGELFF
DNA: TGTGCCAGCAGCTCGAAACTAGCAGGCGGGGAGCTGTTTTTT

D: TRBD2
V: TRBV7-9
J: TRBJ2-1
size: few
CDR3: CSSSSFLGSGRANEQFF
DNA: TGTTCCAGCAGCTCCTTTCTTGGAAGCGGGAGGGCCAATGAGCAGTTCTTC

D: TRBD1
V: TRBV25-1
J: TRBJ2-7
size: NA
CDR3: CASSDSWTGNPIMYEQYF
DNA: TGTGCCAGCAGTGACTCATGGACAGGGAACCCCATCATGTACGAGCAGTACTTC

D: TRBD2
V: TRBV28
J: TRBJ2-5
size: NA
CDR3: CASSPLAGGLGETQYF
DNA: TGTGCCAGCAGTCCTCTAGCGGGAGGCCTGGGGGAGACCCAGTACTTC

D: TRBD2
V: TRBV4-1
J: TRBJ2-2
size: NA
CDR3: CASSQAAREGLGTGELFF
DNA: TGCGCCAGCAGCCAGGCCGCGCGGGAGGGCTTAGGGACCGGGGAGCTGTTTTTT

D: TRBD2
V: TRBV5-1
J: TRBJ2-5
size: once
CDR3: CASSLVAQEAGGGETQYF
DNA: TGCGCCAGCAGCTTAGTCGCCCAGGAAGCGGGAGGGGGGGAGACCCAGTACTTC

D: NA
V: TRBV5-1
J: TRBJ1-6
size: NA
CDR3: CASSLEGEASPLHF
DNA: TGCGCCAGCAGCTTGGAGGGGGAAGCTTCACCCCTCCACTTT

D: NA
V: TRBV4-3
J: TRBJ1-3
size: NA
CDR3: CASSQRGLTGSSGNTIYF
DNA: TGCGCCAGCAGCCAAAGGGGGTTGACCGGAAGCTCTGGAAACACCATATATTTT

D: NA
V: TRBV9
J: TRBJ2-1
size: NA
CDR3: CASSVQGSDEQFF
DNA: TGTGCCAGCAGCGTCCAGGGGTCCGATGAGCAGTTCTTC

D: TRBD2
V: TRBV6-6
J: TRBJ2-1
size: NA
CDR3: CASSPGTRQYNEQFF
DNA: TGTGCCAGCAGTCCCGGGACTAGACAGTACAATGAGCAGTTCTTC

D: NA
V: TRBV4-1
J: TRBJ1-6
size: NA
CDR3: CASSQGGLLNSPLHF
DNA: TGCGCCAGCAGCCAAGGGGGACTTCTAAATTCACCCCTCCACTTT

D: TRBD2
V: TRBV30
J: TRBJ2-1
size: once
CDR3: CAWDRGSGRYNEQFF
DNA: TGTGCCTGGGACCGCGGTAGCGGGCGGTACAATGAGCAGTTCTTC

D: NA
V: TRBV7-2
J: TRBJ2-7
size: NA
CDR3: CASSPGAGTGGYEQYF
DNA: TGTGCCAGCAGCCCGGGGGCGGGAACGGGGGGCTACGAGCAGTACTTC

D: NA
V: TRBV27
J: TRBJ2-7
size: NA
CDR3: CASSRPDSPGYEQYF
DNA: TGTGCCAGCAGTCGACCCGACAGTCCCGGATACGAGCAGTACTTC